The next 27 T cell receptor beta chains were all read from a single sample in a study of Ad26.COV2.S vaccination and SARS-CoV-2 variants. Here immunoSEQ multiplex PCR was the method, and the copy in TCRdb shows in-frame clones only, minus some. The sample carries about 400,000 clones, about nine tenths recorded once. Treatment of the sample: roughly 20 received Ad26.COV2.S at low or high dose, single or two shots; several received placebo; per-sample allocation not given. Sampling took place 63 days after the first vaccine or placebo injection. Sample: peripheral blood, taken in a trial of Ad26.COV2.S vaccine versus placebo. The receptors were gathered from a person aged 18-60 years who received the Ad26.COV2.S COVID-19 vaccine or a placebo.

This clone has a single count. This rearrangement joins TRBV19 to TRBJ1-1; D gene uncertain. V was pared by 5 bases and J by 5 bases, with 12 bases between. The length of the CDR3 is 13 residues. Looked up from germline, CDR1 is LNHDA and CDR2 is SQIVND (reference sequence). CDR3 region: CASSGGVGTEAFF. CDR3 nucleotides: TGTGCCAGTAGTGGCGGGGTTGGAACTGAAGCTTTCTTT.

To note about this clone: A far larger clone is one base from this, pointing to a likely read error. J is TRBJ1-5 and V is TRBV6-1; D is uncertain. CDR3 length: 13 amino acids. Germline-derived CDR1 and CDR2 are MNHNS and SASEGT. Here the CDR3 reads CACSVAYNQPQHF. In DNA form, the CDR3 reads TGTGCCTGCAGTGTAGCTTACAATCAGCCCCAGCATTTT.

V is TRBV2 and J is TRBJ2-1; D gene ambiguous. The CDR3 covers 13 residues. The V end was cut by 6 bases, the J end by 0 bases, with 6 bases between. The germline V gene has CDR1 SNHLY and CDR2 FYNNEI. The CDR3, as DNA: TGTGCCAGCAGGGCTAGCTCCTACAATGAGCAGTTCTTC. This codes for CASRASSYNEQFF.

This clone was detected only a few times. The chain has TRBV7-9 and TRBJ2-3; TRBD2 agrees at 11 bases. There are 15 residues in the CDR3. The V segment lost 4 bases and the J segment 3 bases; nucleotides outside the gene matches: 3. Germline CDR1 reads SEHNR; CDR2 reads FQNEAQ (reference sequence). In DNA, the CDR3 is TGTGCCAGCAGCTCTAGCGGGGGGATAACAGATACGCAGTATTTT. Its protein is CASSSSGGITDTQYF.

The chain links TRBV4-3 to TRBJ2-7, with a tentative D call TRBD2 (5 bases). V was pared by 3 bases and J by 1 base, with 10 bases between. CDR1 and CDR2 (germline): LGHNA, YSLEER. This CDR3 is built from 14 residues. CDR3 sequence: CASSQEVASYEQYF. CDR3 nucleotides: TGCGCCAGCAGCCAGGAGGTCGCTTCCTACGAGCAGTACTTC.

Only a few counts were recorded for this clone. The chain uses TRBV21-1 and TRBJ1-5; the D call TRBD1 from the table was never checked on the DNA. TRBV21-1 is a recognized pseudogene. The CDR3 loop spans 12 amino acids. The CDR3 region is CASSKVGPARHF. CDR3 DNA sequence: TGTGCCAGCAGCAAAGTGGGGCCAGCCCGACATTTT.

The V and J genes are TRBV6-2 or TRBV6-3 and TRBJ2-7, with 11 bases fitting TRBD2. Germline V gene sequence: CDR1 MNHEY, CDR2 SVGEGT. The CDR3 sequence is 17 residues long. J was trimmed by 3 bases and V by 5 bases; bases with no gene match: 12. The CDR3 DNA reads TGTGCCAGCAGTAGAGACTCTAGCGGGGGGCGTCACTACGAGCAGTACTTC. Translating it yields CASSRDSSGGRHYEQYF.

The rearrangement links TRBV7-8 to TRBJ2-2; tentative D call: TRBD2 (7 bases). The V gene's germline CDR1 is SGHVS and CDR2 FQNEAQ. Trimming removed 5 bases at V and 2 bases at J, with 15 bases between. This CDR3 region has 16 residues. DNA for the CDR3: TGTGCCAGCAGCAAAGGTGGGGGGGCCAACACCGGGGAGCTGTTTTTT. It is translated as CASSKGGGANTGELFF.

Here the CDR3 DNA reads TGTGCCAGCAGCTTATTCTATGCGGGGGGGAGCACAGATACGCAGTATTTT. Translating it yields CASSLFYAGGSTDTQYF. The chain joins TRBV5-5 to TRBJ2-3; 9 bases are shared with TRBD2. The germline V gene encodes CDR1 SGHKS and CDR2 YYEKEE (reference sequence). Trimming cost V 2 bases and J 0 bases; bases outside gene matches: 7. CDR3 size: 17 residues. The full variable domain, in which reference TRBV5-5 and TRBJ2-3 provide the parts outside the CDR3, is DAGVTQSPTHLIKTRGQQVTLRCSPISGHKSVSWYQQVLGQGPQFIFQYYEKEERGRGNFPDRFSARQFPNYSSELNVNALLLGDSALYLCASSLFYAGGSTDTQYFGPGTRLTVL.

For this clone: Other DNA sequences of this sample code for an identical CDR3. This sequence joins TRBV6-1 and TRBJ2-7, with D uncertain. There are 12 residues in the CDR3. Per germline, CDR1 MNHNS and CDR2 SASEGT. The V end lost 2 bases, the J end lost 4 bases, and 6 bases lay between the germline ends. DNA for the CDR3: TGTGCCAGCAGTGAACTGGGGTACGAGCAGTACTTC. The encoded protein is CASSELGYEQYF.

The chain uses TRBV3-1 (or the pseudogene TRBV3-2) and TRBJ2-5, with 12 nucleotides matching TRBD2. Germline CDR1 and CDR2: LGHDT and YNNKEL (reference sequence). The CDR3 consists of 17 residues. Trimming at V came to 2 bases and at J to 5 bases, leaving 9 bases not matched to a gene. Here the CDR3 reads CASSQKRTSGVSETQYF. The DNA of the CDR3 is TGTGCCAGCAGCCAAAAGCGGACTAGCGGGGTGTCCGAGACCCAGTACTTC.

The chain couples TRBV24-1 to TRBJ2-1; 10 nucleotides align to TRBD2. V lost 5 bases, J lost 6 bases, and 6 bases stayed unmatched. CDR1 is KGHDR, CDR2 SFDVKD, per germline. This CDR3 has 15 amino acids. The CDR3 loop is CATSGPSGGANEQFF. The CDR3 nucleotides are TGTGCCACCAGTGGTCCCAGCGGGGGGGCCAATGAGCAGTTCTTC.

This chain links TRBV27 with TRBJ2-6; 10 bases are a match to TRBD2. The V gene's germline CDR1 is MNHEY and CDR2 SMNVEV (reference sequence). Trimming removed 5 bases from V and 1 base from J; junction bases left unmatched: 11. The CDR3 is 19 residues long. The CDR3 sequence: CASSPLAGGRVSGANVLTF. CDR3 bases: TGTGCCAGCAGTCCGTTAGCGGGGGGACGGGTATCTGGGGCCAACGTCCTGACTTTC.

This chain joins TRBV7-9 and TRBJ1-1; D uncertain. The CDR3 length is 14 residues. V was clipped by 4 bases and J by 6 bases, with 15 bases between them. Germline-derived CDR1 and CDR2 are SEHNR and FQNEAQ (reference sequence). The CDR3, as DNA: TGTGCCAGCAGCTCTCTTTCGGGGAGGGCTGAAGCTTTCTTT. It translates to CASSSLSGRAEAFF.

This chain's CDR3 is CASSPRGTDSPLHF. In DNA, the CDR3 is TGTGCCAGCTCACCGAGGGGGACGGATTCACCCCTCCACTTT. The chain carries TRBV18 and TRBJ1-6; a possible D gene is TRBD1 (6 bases). The CDR3 is 14 amino acids. The germline V gene has CDR1 KGHSH and CDR2 LQKENI. The V end was cut by 3 bases, the J end by 8 bases, with 11 bases between.

The CDR3 here is CASSWGPRETQYF. CDR3 coding DNA: TGTGCCAGCAGCTGGGGCCCCAGGGAGACCCAGTACTTC. The chain links TRBV11-2 to TRBJ2-5, with a tentative D call TRBD1 (5 bases). Germline-derived CDR1 and CDR2 are SGHAT and FQNNGV. This CDR3 is 13 amino acids long. Trimming stripped 4 bases from V and 5 bases from J, with 11 bases between.

The J gene is TRBJ1-2, the V gene TRBV13; unclear D gene. Per the germline V gene, CDR1 is PRHDT and CDR2 is FYEKMQ (reference sequence). V shed 2 bases and J shed 7 bases, with 2 bases lying between them. This CDR3 region has 10 residues. As DNA, the CDR3 is TGTGCCAGCAGCTTACTTGGCTACACCTTC. Its translation: CASSLLGYTF.

This chain connects TRBV4-1 to TRBJ2-5; no clear D. V was clipped by 5 bases and J by 5 bases, with 12 bases between them. The CDR3 totals 13 residues. The germline gives CDR1 MGHRA, CDR2 YSYEKL. CDR3 in amino acids: CASSKLGLETQYF. CDR3 in DNA: TGCGCCAGCAGCAAGTTGGGTTTGGAGACCCAGTACTTC.

As concerns this clone: Other DNA sequences in this sample translate to the same CDR3. The chain combines TRBV18 with TRBJ1-6; no reliable D call. The CDR3 spans 15 residues. Germline assignment: CDR1 KGHSH and CDR2 LQKENI. Between the trimmed V and J ends, which lost 3 bases and 0 bases, there was a span of 6 bases. The CDR3 reads CASSPGSSYNSPLHF. Here the CDR3 DNA reads TGTGCCAGCTCACCTGGAAGCTCCTATAATTCACCCCTCCACTTT. Based on the CDR3 plus reference TRBV18 and TRBJ1-6, the full variable domain is NAGVMQNPRHLVRRRGQEARLRCSPMKGHSHVYWYRQLPEEGLKFMVYLQKENIIDESGMPKERFSAEFPKEGPSILRIQQVVRGDSAAYFCASSPGSSYNSPLHFGNGTRLTVT.

This chain connects TRBV6-6 to TRBJ1-6; TRBD1 is a possible D gene (5 bases). The length of the CDR3 is 15 residues. Trimming cost V 7 bases and J 2 bases, with 12 bases left between them. Looked up from germline, CDR1 is MNHNY and CDR2 is SVGAGI (reference sequence). CDR3 residues: CASNRQSPYNSPLHF. The CDR3 bases are TGTGCCAGCAACAGACAGAGTCCCTATAATTCACCCCTCCACTTT.

The V call is TRBV5-4, the J call TRBJ2-5; D gene ambiguous. CDR1 SGHNT and CDR2 YYREEE come from the germline V gene (reference sequence). The CDR3 length is 15 residues. The ends were cut back, 2 bases at V and 4 bases at J, with 15 bases in the middle. CDR3 region: CASSFTRSQAETQYF. DNA of the CDR3: TGTGCCAGCAGCTTTACACGAAGCCAGGCAGAGACCCAGTACTTC.

This sequence joins TRBV3-1 (or the pseudogene TRBV3-2) and TRBJ1-2, with no clear D. The CDR3 extends over 14 amino acids. V was trimmed by 1 base and J by 4 bases, leaving 10 bases between them. Germline values: CDR1 LGHDT, CDR2 YNNKEL (reference sequence). CDR3 coding DNA: TGTGCCAGCAGCCAAGGGGCAGGAGTCTATGGCTACACCTTC. It yields the protein CASSQGAGVYGYTF.

This clone was picked up a small number of times. The V gene is TRBV29-1, the J gene TRBJ1-1, with no clear D. The CDR3 covers 11 residues. Trimming left V 7 bases short and J 3 bases short, with 9 bases between. Germline V CDR1 and CDR2: SQVTM, ANQGSEA. This chain's CDR3 is CSAVEDTEAFF. The CDR3 DNA reads as TGCAGCGCTGTAGAGGACACTGAAGCTTTCTTT.

Only a few counts were recorded for this clone. The chain links TRBV12-3 or TRBV12-4 to TRBJ1-4; possibly TRBD1 for D (6 bases). The CDR3 is 12 residues long. Trimming left V 1 base short and J 11 bases short, with 8 bases between. The DNA for the CDR3 is TGTGCCAGCAGTTTAGACAGGGAGAAACTGTTTTTT. It is translated as CASSLDREKLFF.

This clone appeared once. The chain joins TRBV7-2 to TRBJ2-7; D perhaps matches TRBD2 (7 bases). Germline values: CDR1 SGHTA, CDR2 FQGNSA. V was trimmed by 5 bases and J by 4 bases, leaving 18 bases between them. The CDR3 sequence is 15 residues long. CDR3 coding DNA: TGTGCCAGCAGCCCCGGGGGGCTAGGGTTTTACGAGCAGTACTTC. Protein product: CASSPGGLGFYEQYF. The full variable domain, completed using reference TRBV7-2 and TRBJ2-7, is GAGVSQSPSNKVTEKGKDVELRCDPISGHTALYWYRQSLGQGLEFLIYFQGNSAPDKSGLPSDRFSAERTGGSVSTLTIQRTQQEDSAVYLCASSPGGLGFYEQYFGPGTRLTVT.

The chain joins TRBV10-3 to TRBJ2-7; no clear D. From germline, CDR1 is ENHRY and CDR2 SYGVKD. The CDR3 totals 13 residues. V was clipped by 4 bases and J by 2 bases, with 9 bases between them. CDR3 sequence (DNA): TGTGCCATCAGTGCAATCGGTCCCTACGAGCAGTACTTC. Protein sequence: CAISAIGPYEQYF.

This chain connects TRBV13 to TRBJ1-4; D unclear. Germline V CDR1 and CDR2: PRHDT, FYEKMQ (reference sequence). This CDR3 is built from 15 residues. The V and J ends lost 6 bases and 7 bases respectively, with 18 bases between them. CDR3: CASRRTSAGSEKLFF. Here the CDR3 DNA reads TGTGCCAGCAGACGAACTTCGGCTGGAAGTGAAAAACTGTTTTTT.